This entry features one T cell receptor beta chain sequence. The antigen is not known. CD4+CD25+CD127- Tregs, CD4+CD25- non-Tregs, CD4 and CD8 cells were sorted. The junction had 3 bases not matched to a gene; V was cut back by 4 bases and J by 6 bases. The length of the CDR3 is 14 residues. Germline V CDR1 and CDR2: KGHSH, LQKENI. Some clones are missing from TCRdb's copy, which holds only in-frame ones; the method was immunoSEQ multiplex PCR. The sample lists over 50,000 clones; about 83% were seen once. The sample is drawn from a study of Tregs in tolerant kidney transplant recipients. Overall study findings and caveats: Biological reproducibility was not directly addressed, but technical replication error appeared minimal. The most relevant donor-specific Treg TCRbeta repertoire apparently came from expansion with activated donor B cells.

The chain couples TRBV18 to TRBJ2-1; 10 bases are shared with TRBD1. The material sequenced was CD4+ T cells from blood. This clonotype was sampled from a human donor in good health. The CDR3 coding sequence is TGTGCCAGCTCACGACAGGGGGCGGGCAATGAGCAGTTCTTC. This translates into CASSRQGAGNEQFF.